The 10 T cell receptor beta chains below come from one sample, sequenced in a study of T cell repertoires in cytomegalovirus infection. TCRdb reanalysed the reads using MiXCR and keeps one entry per CDR3 protein. The top ten clones hold around half of a sample with about 140,000 distinct CDR3 sequences, 25% to 35% of them seen once. These receptors' antigens are unknown. The sequencing here drew on CD8+ T cells from cultured PBMCs, taken from culture after CMV antigen stimulation. The receptors here all came from a human donor in good health (CMV status not recorded). Some clones in this sample may be carry-over from other donors' samples.

This chain connects TRBV10-3 to TRBJ2-3, with D maybe TRBD2 (6 bases). The V end was cut by 3 bases, the J end by 1 base, with 17 bases between. There are 17 residues in the CDR3. CDR1 is ENHRY, CDR2 SYGVKD, per germline. The CDR3 protein is CAISEPGRDLRTDTQYF. Written as DNA, the CDR3 is TGTGCCATCAGTGAACCCGGGCGGGACCTACGCACAGATACGCAGTATTTT.

The count of this clonotype is one. The chain is built from TRBV11-1 and TRBJ2-1, with 13 bases matching TRBD2. Germline assignment: CDR1 SGHAT and CDR2 FQDESV (reference sequence). Germline trimming cut 0 bases from V and 9 bases from J; bases unmatched to any gene: 8. The CDR3 totals 17 residues. The CDR3 is CASSLAPVLAGGREQFF. The CDR3 coding sequence is TGTGCCAGCAGCTTAGCGCCAGTACTAGCGGGGGGGCGTGAGCAGTTCTTC.

This clonotype was found many times. The chain links TRBV7-2 to TRBJ2-1; 13 bases are shared with TRBD2. Unmatched junction bases numbered 5, after V lost 6 bases and J lost 0 bases. Germline V lookup: CDR1 SGHTA, CDR2 FQGNSA. The CDR3 is made up of 17 amino acids. CDR3 amino acids: CASSWGLAGSSYNEQFF. The CDR3 DNA sequence: TGTGCCAGCAGTTGGGGACTAGCGGGGAGCTCCTACAATGAGCAGTTCTTC.

The sample holds a few counts of this clonotype. This chain connects TRBV7-2 to TRBJ1-1; a weak D match, TRBD1 (5 bases). V lost 6 bases, J lost 7 bases, and 15 bases lay in between. Germline CDR1 is SGHTA and CDR2 is FQGNSA. The CDR3 has 13 residues. CDR3: CASSQVQDDEAFF. CDR3 DNA sequence: TGTGCCAGCAGTCAGGTACAGGACGATGAAGCTTTCTTT.

This clonotype has a handful of counts. The chain recombines TRBV3-1 with TRBJ2-1; the D call may be TRBD1 or TRBD2 (6 bases each). In germline, CDR1 is LGHDT, CDR2 YNNKEL (reference sequence). The CDR3 has 15 amino acids. Trimming cost V 4 bases and J 4 bases, with 14 bases left between them. This CDR3 reads CASSRFGGQYNEQFF. The CDR3 coding sequence is TGTGCCAGCAGCCGATTCGGGGGCCAGTACAATGAGCAGTTCTTC.

This chain links TRBV12-3 or TRBV12-4 with TRBJ2-7; 8 nucleotides agree with TRBD1. Trimming cost V 6 bases and J 4 bases; bases outside gene matches: 8. The CDR3 consists of 14 residues. The CDR3 nucleotides read TGTGCCAGCAGCGATGGACAGGGAATATACGAGCAGTACTTC. It encodes CASSDGQGIYEQYF.

This rearrangement joins TRBV7-9 to TRBJ2-7; D is unresolved. The V end lost 3 bases, the J end lost 4 bases, and 4 bases lay between the germline ends. Germline CDR1 is SEHNR and CDR2 is FQNEAQ (reference sequence). This CDR3 is built from 11 residues. In DNA form, the CDR3 reads TGTGCCAGCAGCTTGTTTTACGAGCAGTACTTC. It yields the protein CASSLFYEQYF.

The table lists this clonotype with a few counts. This rearrangement joins TRBV6-5 to TRBJ1-6; the D gene is possibly TRBD1 (6 bases). Trimming left V 6 bases short and J 7 bases short, with 19 bases between. The CDR3 is 16 residues long. Germline V lookup: CDR1 MNHEY, CDR2 SVGAGI. CDR3 DNA sequence: TGTGCCAGCAGGACCACAGGGTCTGGGTGGAATTCACCCCTCCACTTT. Protein product: CASRTTGSGWNSPLHF.

CDR3 coding DNA: TGTGCCAGCAGTAGGGGGCCTGGGGACTATGGCTACACCTTC. This gives the protein CASSRGPGDYGYTF. The chain combines TRBV12-3 or TRBV12-4 with TRBJ1-2, with 7 bases lining up with TRBD1. The J segment lost 3 bases and the V segment lost 5 bases, leaving 6 bases of the junction unmatched. The CDR3 has 14 amino acids.

The chain couples TRBV7-2 to TRBJ2-7, with D maybe TRBD2 (7 bases). V lost 2 bases and J 0 bases, leaving 11 bases between the germline ends. The CDR3 totals 15 residues. Germline values: CDR1 SGHTA, CDR2 FQGNSA. The CDR3 loop is CASSLIRGASYEQYF. CDR3 DNA: TGTGCCAGCAGCTTAATCCGGGGGGCCTCCTACGAGCAGTACTTC.